This T cell receptor (beta chain) stems from a study of blood T cell repertoires in COVID-19. The overall study: The United States, Italy and Spain supplied acute and convalescent COVID-19 samples. The cDNA or gDNA used as material had been derived from T cells, B-cell-depleted T cells, or PBMCs.

The CDR3 runs 18 residues. Germline V gene sequence: CDR1 MNHNS, CDR2 SASEGT. The V and J ends lost 2 bases and 2 bases, in that order; junction bases with no gene match: 11. Authors' processing steps: The authors estimated nucleated cell counts from reference gene primer amplification. The data were produced by immunoSEQ multiplex PCR, yet TCRdb's version contains in-frame clones alone and is incomplete. D and trimming come from the DNA, and the V and J calls and clone size come from that table. The sample has around 200,000 clones, 87% seen once; the top ten hold roughly 12%. The V gene is TRBV6-1, the J gene TRBJ1-5; the match to TRBD1 covers 8 bases. The TCR sequence derives from a young woman who had recovered from COVID-19. The material sequenced was peripheral blood. The chain's CDR3 is CASSERLGQTGGNQPQHF. As DNA, the CDR3 is TGTGCCAGCAGTGAACGCCTGGGACAGACAGGGGGCAATCAGCCCCAGCATTTT.